The table lists the clone carrying this T cell receptor beta chain with a few counts. Its target is not known. The data originate from a study of cytomegalovirus exposure and HLA in healthy donors. Looked up from germline, CDR1 is SEHNR and CDR2 is FQNEAQ (reference sequence). V was pared by 1 base and J by 4 bases, with 21 bases between. The CDR3 covers 18 residues. Study outcomes and limitations: It was in a later analysis that TCR association rates were seen to vary by HLA locus, highest for DRB1 and lowest for HLA-C.

In the PCR, 60 Vbeta and 13 Jbeta primers were used. Only in-frame clones appear in the TCRdb table, and some are missing; sequencing was by immunoSEQ multiplex PCR. The sample has around 150,000 clones, 75% to 85% seen once. Input material: PBMCs. The TCR originated in a human donor in good health. The chain combines TRBV7-9 with TRBJ2-3; D perhaps matches TRBD2 (5 bases). Written as DNA, the CDR3 is TGTGCCAGCAGCTTAGGGTATTTGAGGACCCTGAGGGCAGATACGCAGTATTTT. It encodes CASSLGYLRTLRADTQYF.